This T cell receptor beta chain is drawn from a study of neurological immune-mediated disorders. This clonotype occurred many times. Each CDR3 protein gets one entry after TCRdb re-called the 5' RACE reads with MiXCR. Altogether approximately 30,000 distinct CDR3 sequences are present, 5% to 7.5% being singletons, with the ten largest covering about 9%. The CDR3 sequence is 17 residues long. V was pared by 3 bases and J by 3 bases, with 18 bases between. Germline-derived CDR1 and CDR2 are SGHTA and FQGNSA. The sample consisted of PBMCs. The sequence was collected from a woman between 50 and 59 years old in good health. J is TRBJ2-1 and V is TRBV7-2; D may be TRBD2 (7 bases). The CDR3 region is CASSFRGGLAVYNEQFF. The CDR3 DNA is TGTGCCAGCAGCTTTAGGGGGGGATTAGCCGTCTACAATGAGCAGTTCTTC.